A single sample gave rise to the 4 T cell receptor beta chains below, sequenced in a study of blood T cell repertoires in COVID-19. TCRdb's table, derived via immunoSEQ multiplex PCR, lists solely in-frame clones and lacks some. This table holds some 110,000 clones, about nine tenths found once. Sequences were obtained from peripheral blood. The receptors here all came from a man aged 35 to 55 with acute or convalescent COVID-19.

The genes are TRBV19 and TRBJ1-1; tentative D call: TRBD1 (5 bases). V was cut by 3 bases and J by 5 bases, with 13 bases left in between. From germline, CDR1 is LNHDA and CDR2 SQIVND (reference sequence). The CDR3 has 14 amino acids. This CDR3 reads CASSIIWGETEAFF. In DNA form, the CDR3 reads TGTGCCAGTAGTATCATCTGGGGCGAGACTGAAGCTTTCTTT.

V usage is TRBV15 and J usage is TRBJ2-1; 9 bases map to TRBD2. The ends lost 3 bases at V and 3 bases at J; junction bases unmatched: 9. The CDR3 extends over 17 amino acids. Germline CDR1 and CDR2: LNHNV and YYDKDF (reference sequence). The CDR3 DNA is TGTGCCACCAGCAGGGAAGTGACTAGCGGTGTCTACAATGAGCAGTTCTTC. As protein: CATSREVTSGVYNEQFF.

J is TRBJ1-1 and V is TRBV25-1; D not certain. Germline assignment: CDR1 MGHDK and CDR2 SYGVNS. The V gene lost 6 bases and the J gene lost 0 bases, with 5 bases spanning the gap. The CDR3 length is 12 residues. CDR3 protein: CASSPMNTEAFF. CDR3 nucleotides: TGTGCCAGCAGCCCTATGAACACTGAAGCTTTCTTT.

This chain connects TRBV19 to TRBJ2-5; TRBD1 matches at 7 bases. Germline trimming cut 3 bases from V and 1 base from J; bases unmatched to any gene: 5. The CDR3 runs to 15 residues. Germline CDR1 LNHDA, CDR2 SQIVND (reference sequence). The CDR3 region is CASSMPRTGQETQYF. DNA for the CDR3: TGTGCCAGTAGTATGCCTAGGACAGGCCAAGAGACCCAGTACTTC.